These T cell receptor beta chains were read from a single sample in a study of blood T cell repertoires in COVID-19. Clones were sequenced by immunoSEQ multiplex PCR, and TCRdb holds only the in-frame ones, with some missing. The sample has some 150,000 clones; less than 85% are singletons. The sequenced sample consisted of peripheral blood. Every receptor here comes from a human donor in a cohort sampled during active COVID-19. The CDR3 runs from the conserved cysteine through the conserved F or W. A D gene is named only where the DNA matches it firmly. Clone size appears in some rows only: once, few, many, or a class for an expanded clone.

>-|TRBD1|TRBJ2-6|TRBV9
TGTGCCAGCAGCGTGACGACACTTCCGGGACAGGGGGCGCCTGGAGGGGCCAACGTCCTGACTTTC
CASSVTTLPGQGAPGGANVLTF
>-|TRBD2|TRBJ2-1|TRBV5-6
TGTGCCAGCAGCACCGGACTAGCGGGCGCCTACAATGAGCAGTTCTTC
CASSTGLAGAYNEQFF
>-|-|TRBJ1-3|TRBV10-3
TGTGCCATCAGCCAGGACTCTGGAAACACCATATATTTT
CAISQDSGNTIYF
>-|-|TRBJ1-1|TRBV5-4
TGTGCCAGCAGCTTCCAGGGTATGCCTGAAGCTTTCTTT
CASSFQGMPEAFF
>-|-|TRBJ1-5|TRBV11-2
TGTGCCAGCAGCGCAAACTTGCGGCAGCCCCAGCATTTT
CASSANLRQPQHF
>-|-|TRBJ1-2|TRBV19
TGTGCCAGTAGTATTGGCTTAGGGGTTGGGAATGGCTACACCTTC
CASSIGLGVGNGYTF
>few|TRBD2|TRBJ2-3|TRBV6-4
TGTGCCAGCAGTGACCGGGGGGGCACAGATACGCAGTATTTT
CASSDRGGTDTQYF
>-|-|TRBJ2-1|TRBV7-3
TGTGCCAGCAGCCCCCCGGGTTCCTACAATGAGCAGTTCTTC
CASSPPGSYNEQFF
>-|TRBD1|TRBJ1-5|TRBV7-2
TGTGCCAGCAGCTTTCGGACAGGTCTCCCACTGAGGGACTTT
CASSFRTGLPLRDF
>few|TRBD2|TRBJ2-2|TRBV10-3
TGTGCCACTCTCGCTAGCGGGGGGCAAACCGGGGAGCTGTTTTTT
CATLASGGQTGELFF
>-|-|TRBJ1-1|TRBV5-1
TGCGCCAGCAGCCTCCGGGATAATACGAACACTGAAGCTTTCTTT
CASSLRDNTNTEAFF
>-|-|TRBJ2-3|TRBV12-2
TGTGCAAGTCGCTTAGGGGTAGCGAATACAGATACGCAGTATTTT
CASRLGVANTDTQYF
>-|TRBD2|TRBJ2-7|TRBV19
TGTGCCAGTAGTAAGAACGGGGGGTCCTCCTACGAGCAGTACTTC
CASSKNGGSSYEQYF
>-|TRBD1|TRBJ1-4|TRBV7-3
TGTGCCAGCAGCCCGAAGGGGGTGGGGACAGGGACAACTAATGAAAAACTGTTTTTT
CASSPKGVGTGTTNEKLFF
>few|-|TRBJ1-2|TRBV10-3
TGTGCCATAGCTTCCGCTAACTATGGCTACACCTTC
CAIASANYGYTF
>-|-|TRBJ1-2|TRBV6-1
TGTGCCAGCAGTGACCTAACAGGGTCATCAAAGGGCGGCTACACCTTC
CASSDLTGSSKGGYTF
>-|-|TRBJ2-3|TRBV5-1
TGCGCCAGCAGCCCGAGCGGCCCCCCAGATACGCAGTATTTT
CASSPSGPPDTQYF
>-|TRBD2|TRBJ2-7|TRBV6-5
TGTGCCAGCAGACTAGCGGGGGACAGCTCCTACGAGCAGTACTTC
CASRLAGDSSYEQYF
>-|-|TRBJ2-7|TRBV6-5
TGTGCCAGCAGGAGCGCGATAGACGAGCAGTACTTC
CASRSAIDEQYF
>-|-|TRBJ1-4|TRBV7-2
TGTGCCAGCAGCTTAGCGGGCGGGTATAATGAAAAACTGTTTTTT
CASSLAGGYNEKLFF
>-|TRBD2|TRBJ2-5|TRBV7-3
TGTGCCAGCAGCCTGAGCGGGGGGGCCTACGAGACCCAGTACTTC
CASSLSGGAYETQYF
>-|TRBD2|TRBJ2-3|TRBV11-3
TGTGCCAGCAGCTTAGTACTAGCGGGGGGTATAGATACGCAGTATTTT
CASSLVLAGGIDTQYF
>-|-|TRBJ2-3|TRBV27
TGTGCCAGCAGTTTATCGACTGGTATAGCAGATACGCAGTATTTT
CASSLSTGIADTQYF
>-|TRBD1|TRBJ2-7|TRBV5-1
TGCGCCAGCAGCTTGGACGGGACAGCAGCCTACGAGCAGTACTTC
CASSLDGTAAYEQYF
>-|-|TRBJ2-1|TRBV7-2
TGTGCCAGCAGCTTAGCGATTCGGGGCTACAATGAGCAGTTCTTC
CASSLAIRGYNEQFF
>once|TRBD1|TRBJ2-7|TRBV18
TGTGCCAGCTCATCGATGATAACCGGGACAGGGCGACGCAACTCCCTACTTAAAACCTACGAGCAGTACTTC
CASSSMITGTGRRNSLLKTYEQYF
>-|TRBD1|TRBJ2-2|TRBV19
TGTGCCAGTAGTATGGTGGGACAGGGTTCCCCCGGGGAGCTGTTTTTT
CASSMVGQGSPGELFF
>-|-|TRBJ2-1|TRBV3-1/TRBV3-2
TGTGCCAGCAGCCTGAGGACTACCTACAATGAGCAGTTCTTC
CASSLRTTYNEQFF
>-|-|TRBJ2-2|TRBV5-1
TGCGCCAGCAGGTTGGGACTCGCGGGGGCCAGACAGGCGGGGGAGCTGTTTTTT
CASRLGLAGARQAGELFF
>-|TRBD2|TRBJ2-5|TRBV6-5
TGTGCCAGCAGTAGCCGGGACCCCCGGGAGGGCCAGTACTTC
CASSSRDPREGQYF
>-|TRBD2|TRBJ2-5|TRBV19
TGTGCCAGTAGTCTGGGACTAGCGGGGGGGCAAGAGACCCAGTACTTC
CASSLGLAGGQETQYF
>-|TRBD2|TRBJ2-1|TRBV7-2
TGTGCCAGCAGCTTAGTCATTACTAGCGGGGCTTTCTACAATGAGCAGTTCTTC
CASSLVITSGAFYNEQFF
>-|TRBD1|TRBJ1-3|TRBV5-1
TGCGCCAGCAGCTTGGGGGGGACAGTCTCTGGAAACACCATATATTTT
CASSLGGTVSGNTIYF
>-|TRBD1|TRBJ2-4|TRBV6-1
TGTGCCAGCAGTGAGTCTTCAGGGGGCTGGGTTCAGTACTTC
CASSESSGGWVQYF
>-|TRBD1|TRBJ2-5|TRBV11-3
TGTGCCAGCAGCAGACAGGGAAGAGGAGAGACCCAGTACTTC
CASSRQGRGETQYF
>-|TRBD1|TRBJ1-5|TRBV5-8
TGTGCCAGCAGCCGGGGACAGCTTAGCAATCAGCCCCAGCATTTT
CASSRGQLSNQPQHF
>-|TRBD2|TRBJ2-3|TRBV30
TGTGCCTGGAGTGTCGCTAGCGGGGAGTCAGATACGCAGTATTTT
CAWSVASGESDTQYF
>-|TRBD2|TRBJ2-5|TRBV5-6
TGTGCCAGCAGCTTGAAGGGACTAGCGGGGGGGCAGGAGACCCAGTACTTC
CASSLKGLAGGQETQYF
>-|TRBD1|TRBJ1-3|TRBV6-2/TRBV6-3
TGTGCCAGCAGCCTTACAGGGGGATCTGGAAACACCATATATTTT
CASSLTGGSGNTIYF
>-|-|TRBJ2-1|TRBV11-2
TGTGCCAGCCGTACAGGGATCTACAATGAGCAGTTCTTC
CASRTGIYNEQFF
>-|-|TRBJ1-3|TRBV4-2
TGTGCCAGCAGCCACGACGGGACACGAGGAAACACCATATATTTT
CASSHDGTRGNTIYF
>-|TRBD1|TRBJ2-5|TRBV27
TGTGCCAGCAGTTTACAGGGGGCTCTCGAACAAGAGACCCAGTACTTC
CASSLQGALEQETQYF
>-|-|TRBJ2-1|TRBV5-6
TGTGCCAGCAGCTTCCGGGGGGCGGGGTGGTCCTACAATGAGCAGTTCTTC
CASSFRGAGWSYNEQFF
>-|TRBD1|TRBJ1-4|TRBV3-1/TRBV3-2
TGTGCCAGCAGCGACGGGACAGTGAGAGGAAAACTGTTTTTT
CASSDGTVRGKLFF
>-|-|TRBJ2-7|TRBV3-1/TRBV3-2
TGTGCCAGCAGCCAAGGCAGGGCGCCGCCCTACGAGCAGTACTTC
CASSQGRAPPYEQYF
>-|TRBD1|TRBJ1-2|TRBV5-6
TGTGCCAGCAGCCCGACAGGGTTTGGCGTATCCCGTGGCTACACCTTC
CASSPTGFGVSRGYTF
>-|TRBD2|TRBJ2-7|TRBV6-2/TRBV6-3
TGTGCCAGCAGCCGAAGCGGGAGCTCCTACGAGCAGTACTTC
CASSRSGSSYEQYF
>-|-|TRBJ2-3|TRBV6-4
TGTGCCAGCAGTGTCCAAGATACGCAGTATTTT
CASSVQDTQYF
>-|-|TRBJ2-3|TRBV3-1/TRBV3-2
TGTGCCAGCAGCCAAGATCGCGGGGCCCGGGCAGATACGCAGTATTTT
CASSQDRGARADTQYF
>-|TRBD1|TRBJ1-2|TRBV5-6
TGTGCCAGCAGCAGGGGACAGGGGGACTATGGCTACACCTTC
CASSRGQGDYGYTF
>-|-|TRBJ2-3|TRBV7-3
TGTGCCAGCAGCTCAACTCCGACAGGACGAACGCAGTATTTT
CASSSTPTGRTQYF
>-|TRBD2|TRBJ2-3|TRBV11-3
TGTGCCAGCAGCTTAGGAGCGGGGGGCCCACAAGATACGCAGTATTTT
CASSLGAGGPQDTQYF
>-|TRBD2|TRBJ2-3|TRBV10-3
TGTGCCATCAGACCGGGACTAGCGGGGGCCGACACAGATACGCAGTATTTT
CAIRPGLAGADTDTQYF